This TCR beta chain was retrieved from a study of cytomegalovirus exposure and HLA in healthy donors. Findings and limits, study-wide: The study had only CMV serostatus as immune exposure information. When presence/absence was analysed, sequencing depth was taken to be roughly uniform across donors. The classifier reportedly diagnosed cytomegalovirus status with high sensitivity and specificity. Associated with cytomegalovirus, according to the listing, were 150 to 200 TCR beta chains.

The PCR ran on 60 Vbeta and 13 Jbeta primers. Assay: immunoSEQ multiplex PCR; the TCRdb copy retains only in-frame clones and omits some. The repertoire holds 90,000 to 120,000 clones, with around 73% as singletons. Per the germline V gene, CDR1 is GTSNPN and CDR2 is SVGIG (reference sequence). The V end lost 0 bases, the J end lost 9 bases, and 15 bases lay between the germline ends. The CDR3 contains 14 residues. Points on this clone: Its antigen is currently unknown.

The material sequenced was PBMCs. The source of this sequence is a man aged 25-40 years in good health and CMV-seronegative. The rearrangement joins TRBV30 to TRBJ2-1; no firm D call. The CDR3 DNA reads as TGTGCCTGGAGTGTAGAACGCCCCCCTAGTGAGCAGTTCTTC. It translates to CAWSVERPPSEQFF.